This T cell receptor beta chain derives from a study of CD8+CD57+ T cells in acquired aplastic anemia. V lost 3 bases and J lost 0, with 9 bases in between. Germline V CDR1 and CDR2: MNHNS, SASEGT. The length of the CDR3 is 15 residues. Genomic DNA constituted the template upon which TCR beta VDJ and CDR3 profiling was performed. TCRdb re-analysed the reads in MiXCR, keeping a single row per CDR3 protein. The table has approximately 220,000 distinct CDR3 sequences, about half seen once. Individuals selected for sequencing had exhibited CD8+CD57+ cell expansion on flow cytometry. The sequencing sample was made of sorted CD4+, CD8+, or CD8+CD57+ T cells (not recorded which) from PBMCs. The J gene is TRBJ1-3, the V gene TRBV6-1; D unresolved. The origin of this receptor is a human donor with aplastic anemia. Here the CDR3 DNA reads TGTGCCAGCAGTGATCCCTGGAGCTCTGGAAACACCATATATTTT. Protein sequence: CASSDPWSSGNTIYF.